A selection of T cell receptor beta chains follows, all from one sample in a study of identical twins. TCRdb re-called the 5' RACE reads with MiXCR, one entry per CDR3 protein. This sample has 250,000 to 350,000 distinct CDR3 sequences, with 9.5% found just once. The sample was also reused in another study, on yellow fever vaccine responses in identical twins.

Sequences were obtained from CD8+ T cells sorted from blood. The receptors here all came from a woman under 30 in good health. Both conserved end residues are part of each CDR3. D genes are given only for firm matches. Only some rows state a clone size, as once, few, many or a class for expanded clones.

j_call d_call v_call clone_size cdr3_aa cdr3_nt
TRBJ2-7 . TRBV20-1 many CSASFVRGAYEQYF TGCAGTGCTAGTTTCGTCAGGGGGGCCTACGAGCAGTACTTC
TRBJ2-6 . TRBV2 few CASSEALGQKKPGANVLTF TGTGCCAGCAGTGAAGCGCTGGGACAAAAAAAACCTGGGGCCAACGTCCTGACTTTC
TRBJ1-1 . TRBV4-3 many CASSQIRNTEAFF TGCGCCAGCAGCCAAATACGGAACACTGAAGCTTTCTTT
TRBJ2-2 TRBD2 TRBV20-1 . CSARAISGGGANTGELFF TGCAGTGCTAGAGCAATTAGCGGGGGGGGGGCGAACACCGGGGAGCTGTTTTTT
TRBJ2-7 . TRBV27 . CASSFLTRGYEQYF TGTGCCAGCAGTTTCCTGACCAGGGGTTACGAGCAGTACTTC
TRBJ1-1 TRBD1 TRBV27 . CASTLAGGGWTEAFF TGTGCCAGCACCTTGGCAGGGGGAGGGTGGACTGAAGCTTTCTTT
TRBJ2-1 TRBD1 TRBV6-1 . CASSSSRDRDTYNEQFF TGTGCCAGCAGCTCGTCCCGGGACAGGGACACTTACAATGAGCAGTTCTTC
TRBJ2-7 . TRBV3-1 . CASCQVGTEAYEQYF TGTGCCTCCTGCCAAGTCGGCACAGAGGCCTACGAGCAGTACTTC
TRBJ2-2 TRBD2 TRBV30 few CAWSGGGHGTGELFF TGTGCCTGGTCTGGCGGGGGGCATGGCACCGGGGAGCTGTTTTTT
TRBJ2-7 . TRBV27 few CASSLWDEQYF TGTGCCAGCAGTTTATGGGACGAGCAGTACTTC
TRBJ2-7 . TRBV5-1 many CASIGSMGNEQYF TGCGCCAGCATAGGGTCGATGGGAAACGAGCAGTACTTC
TRBJ2-7 . TRBV6-1 few CASSEVRTYEQYF TGTGCCAGCAGTGAGGTCAGAACCTACGAGCAGTACTTC
TRBJ2-7 TRBD1 TRBV19 few CASSRTGDSYEQYF TGTGCCAGTAGTAGGACAGGGGACTCCTACGAGCAGTACTTC
TRBJ1-1 . TRBV20-1 few CSARGSAGTTEAFF TGCAGTGCTAGAGGGAGTGCAGGTACCACTGAAGCTTTCTTT
TRBJ2-5 TRBD1 TRBV7-9 many CASSSGTGETQYF TGTGCCAGCAGCTCCGGGACAGGAGAGACCCAGTACTTC
TRBJ2-1 . TRBV29-1 many CSATPDGEQFF TGCAGCGCCACCCCCGACGGTGAGCAGTTCTTC
TRBJ2-7 . TRBV27 few CASSFGKEYEQYF TGTGCCAGCAGTTTCGGAAAAGAATACGAGCAGTACTTC
TRBJ1-5 . TRBV7-9 many CASSDLDAEPQHF TGTGCCAGCAGCGATTTGGACGCAGAGCCCCAGCATTTT
TRBJ2-1 . TRBV28 few CASSSLSKGRLDEQFF TGTGCCAGCAGTTCCCTGAGCAAGGGGAGGTTGGATGAGCAGTTCTTC
TRBJ2-7 . TRBV20-1 many CSARELGGIVYEQYF TGCAGTGCTAGAGAGCTGGGGGGAATTGTCTACGAGCAGTACTTC
TRBJ2-5 . TRBV2 . CASSERADLQETQYF TGTGCCAGCAGTGAACGGGCAGATCTCCAAGAGACCCAGTACTTC
TRBJ2-1 . TRBV7-9 many CASSFPSDNEQFF TGTGCCAGCAGCTTTCCTAGTGACAATGAGCAGTTCTTC
TRBJ2-7 . TRBV6-1 . CASSTIYDRHEQYF TGTGCCAGCAGCACTATCTATGACAGACACGAGCAGTACTTC
TRBJ2-5 . TRBV12-3/TRBV12-4 many CASLTGLGETQYF TGTGCCAGCCTTACAGGGTTGGGAGAGACCCAGTACTTC
TRBJ2-5 . TRBV2 . CASSGWLAPQETQYF TGTGCCAGCTCTGGCTGGCTAGCCCCTCAAGAGACCCAGTACTTC
TRBJ2-7 . TRBV6-5 many CASSISGEQYF TGTGCCAGCAGCATTAGCGGCGAGCAGTACTTC